The TCR beta chain described here comes from a study of blood T cell repertoires in COVID-19. Study details: Samples came from the United States, Italy and Spain, spanning acute and convalescent COVID-19. Sources were T cells, B-cell-depleted T cells, or PBMCs; the material itself was cDNA or gDNA.

Living in 24 US areas, the participants were between 18 and 89 years of age. Study processing details: Amplification from reference gene primers served as the basis for estimated nucleated cell counts. Here immunoSEQ multiplex PCR was the method, and the copy in TCRdb shows in-frame clones only, minus some. V and J calls and clone size are those listed in that table; D and trimming were worked out from the DNA. The sample contains about 300,000 clones, 70% to 90% of which appear only once. This CDR3 has 16 residues. This chain links TRBV21-1 with TRBJ2-2; the D call TRBD1 from the table was never checked on the DNA. TRBV21-1 is shown as a pseudogene. The TCR originated in a man aged 25-40 years who had recovered from COVID-19. Sequencing input: PBMCs or T cells enriched from blood (not recorded which). This CDR3 reads CASSKGPGSEPGELFF. In nucleotides, the CDR3 is TGTGCCAGCAGCAAAGGGCCAGGGTCGGAACCCGGGGAGCTGTTTTTT.